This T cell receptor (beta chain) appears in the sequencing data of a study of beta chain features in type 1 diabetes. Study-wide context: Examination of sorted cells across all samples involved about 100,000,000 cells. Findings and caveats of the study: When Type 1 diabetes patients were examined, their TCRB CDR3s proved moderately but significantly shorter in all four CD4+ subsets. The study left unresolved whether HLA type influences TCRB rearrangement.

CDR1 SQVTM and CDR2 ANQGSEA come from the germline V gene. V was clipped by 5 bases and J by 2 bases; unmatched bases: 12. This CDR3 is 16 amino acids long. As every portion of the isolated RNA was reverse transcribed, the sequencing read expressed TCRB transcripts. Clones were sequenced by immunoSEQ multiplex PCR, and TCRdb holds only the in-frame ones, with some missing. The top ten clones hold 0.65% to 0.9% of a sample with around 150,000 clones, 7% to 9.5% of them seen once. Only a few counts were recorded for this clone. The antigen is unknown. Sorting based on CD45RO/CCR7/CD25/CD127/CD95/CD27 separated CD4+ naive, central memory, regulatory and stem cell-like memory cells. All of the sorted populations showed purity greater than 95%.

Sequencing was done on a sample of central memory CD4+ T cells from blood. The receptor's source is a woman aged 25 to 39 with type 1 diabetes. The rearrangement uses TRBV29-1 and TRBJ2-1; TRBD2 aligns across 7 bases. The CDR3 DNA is TGCAGCGTTACCCAGCAAGCGGGATCTGCCTACAATGAGCAGTTCTTC. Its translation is CSVTQQAGSAYNEQFF.